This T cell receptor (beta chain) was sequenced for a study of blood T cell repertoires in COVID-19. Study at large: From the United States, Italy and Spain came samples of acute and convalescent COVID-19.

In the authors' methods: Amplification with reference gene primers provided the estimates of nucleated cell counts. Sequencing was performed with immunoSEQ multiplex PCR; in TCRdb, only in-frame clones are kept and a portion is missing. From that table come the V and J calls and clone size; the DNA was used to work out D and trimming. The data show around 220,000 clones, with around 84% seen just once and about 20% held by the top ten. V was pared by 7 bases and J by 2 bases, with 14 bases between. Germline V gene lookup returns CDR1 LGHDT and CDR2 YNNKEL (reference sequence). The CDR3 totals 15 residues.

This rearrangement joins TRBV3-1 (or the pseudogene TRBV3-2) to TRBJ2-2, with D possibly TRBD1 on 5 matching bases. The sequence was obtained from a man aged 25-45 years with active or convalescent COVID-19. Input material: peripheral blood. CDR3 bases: TGTGCCAGCACCGAGCTGGACAACAACACCGGGGAGCTGTTTTTT. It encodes CASTELDNNTGELFF.